A selection of T cell receptor beta chains follows, all from one sample in a study of shared clonotypes between healthy human individuals. Assay: immunoSEQ multiplex PCR; the TCRdb copy retains only in-frame clones and omits some. The sample has almost 750,000 clones, about two thirds seen once; the top ten hold approximately 1.7%. What was sequenced was memory CD4+ T cells sorted from blood. All receptors derive from a woman aged 30 to 39 in good health. The conserved cysteine and the conserved F or W are not part of the CDR3 here. Fields, in order: CDR3 length, D gene, V gene, CDR3 protein. A D gene is named only where the DNA matches it firmly.

11 | - | TRBV28 | ASSLVGDQPQH
11 | - | TRBV7-9 | ASTTATNEKLF
11 | - | TRBV10-1 | ASSEQLDEKLF
11 | TRBD1 | TRBV30 | AWSGDSASEQY
17 | TRBD2 | TRBV4-1 | ASSQDGDAGGPHTGELF
13 | TRBD1 | TRBV5-8 | ASRTTGAGANVLT
11 | TRBD2 | TRBV7-2 | ASSTRGGEKLF
12 | - | TRBV9 | ASSEKSGTGELF
10 | - | TRBV28 | ASTKKGRGYT
14 | - | TRBV15 | ATSSRLDLKNQPQH
13 | - | TRBV6-5 | ASSYFEGSTDTQY
9 | - | TRBV6-1 | ASRSNQPQH
15 | TRBD1 | TRBV5-1 | ASSFGDRGKLGETQY
15 | - | TRBV7-6 | ASSLAPGVSGANVLT
13 | - | TRBV19 | ASSIQRDSGNTIY
12 | - | TRBV9 | ASSVATSYNEQF
16 | TRBD2 | TRBV4-1 | ASSRLMSGGSNTGELF
12 | TRBD2 | TRBV6-1 | ASSIRGGPYEQY
15 | TRBD2 | TRBV4-1 | ASSQEGAGVRYNEQF
14 | TRBD2 | TRBV6-6 | ASSITSGTSTDTQY
15 | - | TRBV28 | ASSLSRSLLGTWEQY
14 | - | TRBV4-2 | ASSQLSGTIEEKLF
13 | - | TRBV5-8 | ASSSGGLLNTEAF
11 | - | TRBV5-4 | ASSNRDTYEQY
13 | TRBD1 | TRBV19 | ASSPPDRGLWPQH
13 | - | TRBV18 | ASSPTGVGTDTQY